This TCR beta chain derives from a study of response to subunit inactivated influenza vaccine (dated by TCRdb to 2016 to 2019). Some background on the complete study: Deep quantitative profiling of the T cell receptor repertoire was used in the study to follow responses to a trivalent subunit inactivated influenza vaccine. Broader findings and caveats from the paper: The authors proposed that each seasonal influenza vaccination may bring in only a limited number of new T cells.

Clipping removes 3 bases from V and 4 bases from J, with 3 as the unmatched junction base count. Looking up the germline V gene yields CDR1 SNHLY and CDR2 FYNNEI. The CDR3 numbers 15 residues from cysteine through phenylalanine. The sequence is cut down to CDR3 DNA, 45 bases in frame from base 1. Library generation was performed with RT-PCR. TCRdb lists the instrument as Illumina HiSeq 2500. TCRdb redid the processing of the public reads, applying fastp at Q25 and MiXCR, and retained in-frame beta chains. All rows with the same CDR3 protein become a single entry with the most common DNA and genes. The sample has a few hundred thousand distinct CDR3 sequences on record, 13% to 15% of them singletons. The ten largest clones add up to 11% of the sample. About this clonotype: This receptor's antigen is unknown. No base quality information exists; no much larger clone differs at one position.

The sequence was collected from a man aged 50-59 years who received an inactivated influenza vaccine. Donor details come from another sample of the same person, matched by shared clones. The sequencing here drew on PBMCs from blood, taken approximately 13 days after vaccination. The rearrangement combines TRBV2 with TRBJ2-6, with 7 junctional bases fitting TRBD2. The DNA reads TGTGCCAGCAGTGAGGGAGGGTGGGGGGCCAACGTCCTGACTTTC. It encodes CASSEGGWGANVLTF.